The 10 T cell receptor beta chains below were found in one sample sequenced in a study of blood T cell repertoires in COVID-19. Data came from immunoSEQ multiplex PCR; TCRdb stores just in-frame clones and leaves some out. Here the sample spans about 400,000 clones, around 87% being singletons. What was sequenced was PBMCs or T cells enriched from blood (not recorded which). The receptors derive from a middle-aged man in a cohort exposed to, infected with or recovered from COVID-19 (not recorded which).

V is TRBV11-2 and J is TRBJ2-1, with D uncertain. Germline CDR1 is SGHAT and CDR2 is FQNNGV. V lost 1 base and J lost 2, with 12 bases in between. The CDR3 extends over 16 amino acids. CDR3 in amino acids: CASSLGSYQAYNEQFF. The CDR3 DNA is TGTGCCAGCAGCTTAGGCTCTTACCAGGCCTACAATGAGCAGTTCTTC.

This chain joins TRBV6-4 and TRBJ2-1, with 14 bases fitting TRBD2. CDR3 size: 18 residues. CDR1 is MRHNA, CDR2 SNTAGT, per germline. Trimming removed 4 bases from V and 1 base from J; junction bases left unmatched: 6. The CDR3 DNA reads TGTGCCAGCAGTGCCGGGACTAGCGGGAGCCAGTCCTACAATGAGCAGTTCTTC. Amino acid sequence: CASSAGTSGSQSYNEQFF.

CDR3 sequence reads: CASSPILAGVSGANVLTF. CDR3 sequence (DNA): TGTGCCAGCAGTCCCATACTAGCGGGAGTTTCTGGGGCCAACGTCCTGACTTTC. The gene calls are TRBV28 and TRBJ2-6; 11 positions match TRBD2. Germline CDR1 reads MDHEN; CDR2 reads SYDVKM. The V gene end was trimmed by 5 bases and the J gene end by 1 base; junction bases not matched to a gene: 7. The length of the CDR3 is 18 residues.

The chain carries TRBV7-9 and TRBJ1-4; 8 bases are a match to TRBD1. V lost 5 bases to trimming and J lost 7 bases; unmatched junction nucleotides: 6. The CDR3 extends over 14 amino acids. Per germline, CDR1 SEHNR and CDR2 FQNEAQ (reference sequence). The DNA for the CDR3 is TGTGCCAGCAGCCTCGGACAGGGAATTGAAAAACTGTTTTTT. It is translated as CASSLGQGIEKLFF. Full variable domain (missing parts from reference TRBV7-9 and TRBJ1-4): DTGVSQNPRHKITKRGQNVTFRCDPISEHNRLYWYRQTLGQGPEFLTYFQNEAQLEKSRLLSDRFSAERPKGSFSTLEIQRTEQGDSAMYLCASSLGQGIEKLFFGSGTQLSVL.

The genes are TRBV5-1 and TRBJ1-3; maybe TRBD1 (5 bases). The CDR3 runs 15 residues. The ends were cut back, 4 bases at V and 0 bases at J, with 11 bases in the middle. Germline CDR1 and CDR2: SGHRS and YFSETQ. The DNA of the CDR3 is TGCGCCAGCAGCCAGACAGCCGTCTCTGGAAACACCATATATTTT. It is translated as CASSQTAVSGNTIYF.

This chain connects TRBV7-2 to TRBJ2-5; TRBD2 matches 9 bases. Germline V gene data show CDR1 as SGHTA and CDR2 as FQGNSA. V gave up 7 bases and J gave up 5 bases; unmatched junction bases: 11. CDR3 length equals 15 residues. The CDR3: CASIKPSGTWETQYF. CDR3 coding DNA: TGTGCCAGCATCAAACCTAGCGGGACTTGGGAGACCCAGTACTTC. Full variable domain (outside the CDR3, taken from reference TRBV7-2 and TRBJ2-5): GAGVSQSPSNKVTEKGKDVELRCDPISGHTALYWYRQSLGQGLEFLIYFQGNSAPDKSGLPSDRFSAERTGGSVSTLTIQRTQQEDSAVYLCASIKPSGTWETQYFGPGTRLLVL.

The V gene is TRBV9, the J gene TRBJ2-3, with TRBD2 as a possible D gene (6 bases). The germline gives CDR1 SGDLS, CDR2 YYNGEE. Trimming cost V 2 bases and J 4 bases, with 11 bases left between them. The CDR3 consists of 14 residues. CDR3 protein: CASSVDGSADTQYF. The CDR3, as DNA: TGTGCCAGCAGCGTCGACGGGAGCGCAGATACGCAGTATTTT. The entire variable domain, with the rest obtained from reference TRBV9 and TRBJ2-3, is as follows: DSGVTQTPKHLITATGQRVTLRCSPRSGDLSVYWYQQSLDQGLQFLIQYYNGEERAKGNILERFSAQQFPDLHSELNLSSLELGDSALYFCASSVDGSADTQYFGPGTRLTVL.

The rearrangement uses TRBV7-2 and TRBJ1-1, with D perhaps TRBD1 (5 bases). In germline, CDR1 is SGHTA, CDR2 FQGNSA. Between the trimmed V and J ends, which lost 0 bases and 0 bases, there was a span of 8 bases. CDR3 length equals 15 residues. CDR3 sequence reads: CASSLAGLLNTEAFF. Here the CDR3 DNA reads TGTGCCAGCAGCTTAGCGGGGCTACTGAACACTGAAGCTTTCTTT.

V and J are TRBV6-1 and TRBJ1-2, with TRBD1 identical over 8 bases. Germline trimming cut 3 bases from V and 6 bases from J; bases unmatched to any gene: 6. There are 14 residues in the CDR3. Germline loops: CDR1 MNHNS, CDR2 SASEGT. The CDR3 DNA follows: TGTGCCAGCAGTGAGTCTCAGGGGGCGAATGGCTACACCTTC. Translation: CASSESQGANGYTF.

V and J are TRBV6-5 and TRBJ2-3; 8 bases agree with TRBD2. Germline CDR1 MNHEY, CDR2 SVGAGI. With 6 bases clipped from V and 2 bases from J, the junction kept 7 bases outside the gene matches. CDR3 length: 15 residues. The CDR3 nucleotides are TGTGCCAGCAGAACTAGCGGACGCTACACAGATACGCAGTATTTT. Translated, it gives CASRTSGRYTDTQYF.